One and the same sample provided the 14 T cell receptor beta chains below, sequenced in a study of T cells in tumors after PD-1 blockade. Generated by immunoSEQ multiplex PCR, the TCRdb table keeps only in-frame clones and is missing some. The repertoire holds over 60,000 clones, with approximately 74% as singletons. The material was PBMCs, obtained after anti-PD-1 treatment. The receptors originated from a human donor with basal cell carcinoma.

This chain uses TRBV3-1 (or the pseudogene TRBV3-2) with TRBJ2-5; 9 bases map to TRBD2. J was trimmed by 2 bases and V by 1 base; bases with no gene match: 5. This CDR3 has 16 residues. Germline V gene sequence: CDR1 LGHDT, CDR2 YNNKEL (reference sequence). The CDR3 loop reads CASSQGWSGGQETQYF. The CDR3 bases are TGTGCCAGCAGCCAAGGTTGGAGCGGGGGGCAAGAGACCCAGTACTTC.

V is TRBV6-5 and J is TRBJ1-6; the D gene is possibly TRBD1 (6 bases). Looked up from germline, CDR1 is MNHEY and CDR2 is SVGAGI. V lost 5 bases to trimming and J lost 5 bases, with 10 bases between them. The CDR3 spans 14 residues. The CDR3 here is CASSTWTDNSPLHF. DNA of the CDR3: TGTGCCAGCAGTACCTGGACAGATAATTCACCCCTCCACTTT.

V and J are TRBV6-5 and TRBJ2-2, with TRBD1 as a possible D gene (6 bases). CDR3 size: 13 residues. Per germline, CDR1 MNHEY and CDR2 SVGAGI. V was clipped by 5 bases and J by 5 bases, with 9 bases between them. This chain's CDR3 is CASSTTGTGELFF. The CDR3 nucleotides are TGTGCCAGCAGTACAACAGGGACCGGGGAGCTGTTTTTT.

The rearrangement uses TRBV6-5 and TRBJ2-7; D tentatively fits TRBD1 or TRBD2 (5 bases each). The length of the CDR3 is 11 residues. The V gene's germline CDR1 is MNHEY and CDR2 SVGAGI. Deletions cut 6 bases from V and 2 bases from J, with 5 bases between. The CDR3: CASRGAYEQYF. The CDR3 bases are TGTGCCAGCAGGGGGGCCTACGAGCAGTACTTC.

Here the CDR3 reads CAISESRPGAGGTDTQYF. In DNA, the CDR3 is TGTGCCATCAGTGAGTCACGCCCAGGGGCGGGGGGCACAGATACGCAGTATTTT. The J gene is TRBJ2-3, the V gene TRBV10-3; D may be TRBD2 (7 bases). Germline V gene data show CDR1 as ENHRY and CDR2 as SYGVKD. V was trimmed by 0 bases and J by 1 base, leaving 17 bases between them. The CDR3 covers 18 residues.

This clone was observed a few times. The chain links TRBV7-2 to TRBJ2-5; 9 bases align to TRBD2. Germline V lookup: CDR1 SGHTA, CDR2 FQGNSA. This CDR3 has 13 amino acids. This chain's CDR3 is CATRAGGLETQYF. Written as DNA, the CDR3 is TGTGCGACTCGGGCGGGGGGGCTAGAGACCCAGTACTTC.

The rearrangement uses TRBV24-1 and TRBJ1-6; D is undetermined. The CDR3 is 14 amino acids. Germline assignment: CDR1 KGHDR and CDR2 SFDVKD. V dropped 5 bases and J dropped 4 bases, with 8 bases sitting between them. Here the CDR3 reads CATSGAAYNSPLHF. In DNA, the CDR3 is TGTGCCACCAGTGGCGCGGCTTATAATTCACCCCTCCACTTT.

The chain couples TRBV2 to TRBJ1-2; no clear D. The length of the CDR3 is 12 residues. Germline loops: CDR1 SNHLY, CDR2 FYNNEI. V was pared by 1 base and J by 4 bases, with 4 bases between. CDR3 nucleotides: TGTGCCAGCAGTGAAGGCAGCTATGGCTACACCTTC. It is translated as CASSEGSYGYTF.

J is TRBJ1-5 and V is TRBV12-3 or TRBV12-4, with D hard to call. V was pared by 6 bases and J by 0 bases, with 3 bases between. The CDR3 sequence is 12 residues long. This CDR3 reads CASRYSNQPQHF. DNA of the CDR3: TGTGCCAGCAGGTATAGCAATCAGCCCCAGCATTTT.

This clone was detected a few times. The chain recombines TRBV19 with TRBJ2-7; D ambiguous. This CDR3 region has 15 residues. V dropped 4 bases and J dropped 3 bases, with 16 bases sitting between them. CDR1 LNHDA and CDR2 SQIVND come from the germline V gene (reference sequence). CDR3: CASSKAHGPFYEQYF. CDR3 bases: TGTGCCAGTAGTAAAGCTCATGGGCCCTTCTACGAGCAGTACTTC.

The V gene is TRBV10-2, the J gene TRBJ2-1; weak D call: TRBD2 (6 bases). Trimming took off 5 bases at V and 0 bases at J, with 11 bases between the two ends. This CDR3 has 15 amino acids. Germline CDR1 is WSHSY and CDR2 is SAAADI. The CDR3 coding sequence is TGCGCCAGCAGTAGGACGGGGGACTCCTACAATGAGCAGTTCTTC. It codes for CASSRTGDSYNEQFF.

The V and J genes are TRBV10-2 and TRBJ2-7; D call uncertain. The CDR3 contains 12 residues. V gave up 6 bases and J gave up 4 bases, with 10 bases separating them. Germline V gives CDR1 WSHSY, CDR2 SAAADI. In DNA form, the CDR3 reads TGCGCCAGCAGGGCCACATGGTACGAGCAGTACTTC. Its protein product is CASRATWYEQYF.

The chain combines TRBV7-8 with TRBJ2-6; no firm D call. The V gene lost 3 bases and the J gene lost 0 bases, with 9 bases spanning the gap. Per the germline V gene, CDR1 is SGHVS and CDR2 is FQNEAQ. This CDR3 spans 16 amino acids. CDR3 residues: CASSFVRSSGANVLTF. DNA for the CDR3: TGTGCCAGCAGCTTCGTACGTTCCTCTGGGGCCAACGTCCTGACTTTC.

V is TRBV4-2 and J is TRBJ2-5, with no clear D. Per the germline V gene, CDR1 is LGHNA and CDR2 is YNFKEQ. The CDR3 extends over 13 amino acids. Trimming removed 0 bases at V and 4 bases at J, with 6 bases between. DNA for the CDR3: TGTGCCAGCAGCCAAGAGGAGCGAGAGACCCAGTACTTC. This codes for CASSQEERETQYF.